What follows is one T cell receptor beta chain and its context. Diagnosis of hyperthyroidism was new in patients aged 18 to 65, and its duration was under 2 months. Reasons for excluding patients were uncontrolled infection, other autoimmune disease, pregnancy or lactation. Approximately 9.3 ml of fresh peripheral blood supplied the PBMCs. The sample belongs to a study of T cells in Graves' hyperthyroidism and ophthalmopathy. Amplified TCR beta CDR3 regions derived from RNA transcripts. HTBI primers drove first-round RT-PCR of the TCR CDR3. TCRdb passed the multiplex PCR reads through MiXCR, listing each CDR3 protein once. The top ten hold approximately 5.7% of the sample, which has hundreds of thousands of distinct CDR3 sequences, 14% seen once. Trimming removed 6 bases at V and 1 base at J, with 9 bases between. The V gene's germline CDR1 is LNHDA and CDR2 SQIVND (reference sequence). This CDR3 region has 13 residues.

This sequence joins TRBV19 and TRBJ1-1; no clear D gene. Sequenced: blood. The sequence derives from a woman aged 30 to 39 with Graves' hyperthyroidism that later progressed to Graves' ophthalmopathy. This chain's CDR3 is CASRDEGNTEAFF. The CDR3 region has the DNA TGTGCCAGTAGGGACGAAGGGAACACTGAAGCTTTCTTT.